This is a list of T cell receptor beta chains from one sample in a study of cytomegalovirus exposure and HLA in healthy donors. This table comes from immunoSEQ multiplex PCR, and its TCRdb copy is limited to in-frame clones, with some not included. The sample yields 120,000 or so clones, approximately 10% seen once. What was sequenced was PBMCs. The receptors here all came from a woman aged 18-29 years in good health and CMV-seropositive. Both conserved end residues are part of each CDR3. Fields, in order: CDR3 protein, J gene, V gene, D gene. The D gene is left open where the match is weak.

cdr3_aa: CASSHRDTPSYEQYF
j_call: TRBJ2-7
v_call: TRBV4-1
d_call: NA

cdr3_aa: CASSPRLGYLAGNNEQFF
j_call: TRBJ2-1
v_call: TRBV7-2
d_call: NA

cdr3_aa: CASSHPYVGQITAFF
j_call: TRBJ1-1
v_call: TRBV7-9
d_call: NA

cdr3_aa: CASSRPGQGGYEQYF
j_call: TRBJ2-7
v_call: TRBV5-8
d_call: TRBD1

cdr3_aa: CAWSVLAEQYF
j_call: TRBJ2-7
v_call: TRBV30
d_call: NA

cdr3_aa: CASNGYTDTQYF
j_call: TRBJ2-3
v_call: TRBV6-6
d_call: NA

cdr3_aa: CASSSAGTGLLYGYTF
j_call: TRBJ1-2
v_call: TRBV6-5
d_call: TRBD1

cdr3_aa: CASRSGGGFYEQYF
j_call: TRBJ2-7
v_call: TRBV11-2
d_call: NA

cdr3_aa: CASTEGGNTIYF
j_call: TRBJ1-3
v_call: TRBV2
d_call: NA

cdr3_aa: CASSLAVANEQFF
j_call: TRBJ2-1
v_call: TRBV5-5
d_call: NA

cdr3_aa: CASSPASRGEKLFF
j_call: TRBJ1-4
v_call: TRBV18
d_call: NA

cdr3_aa: CASSQWSRGLTEAFF
j_call: TRBJ1-1
v_call: TRBV4-1
d_call: NA

cdr3_aa: CASGLEYITEAFF
j_call: TRBJ1-1
v_call: TRBV12-5
d_call: NA

cdr3_aa: CASGPDRNYGYTF
j_call: TRBJ1-2
v_call: TRBV12-5
d_call: NA

cdr3_aa: CASSQTTGTTFTGELFF
j_call: TRBJ2-2
v_call: TRBV4-1
d_call: NA

cdr3_aa: CASRLAGANEQYF
j_call: TRBJ2-7
v_call: TRBV28
d_call: TRBD2

cdr3_aa: CASSLTSGRHYNEQFF
j_call: TRBJ2-1
v_call: TRBV7-9
d_call: TRBD2

cdr3_aa: CASSIRTGTSTDTQYF
j_call: TRBJ2-3
v_call: TRBV19
d_call: TRBD1

cdr3_aa: CASSISLANEQFF
j_call: TRBJ2-1
v_call: TRBV19
d_call: NA

cdr3_aa: CASSPSMQQVKNYGYTF
j_call: TRBJ1-2
v_call: TRBV18
d_call: NA

cdr3_aa: CASSDNGEVGGYTF
j_call: TRBJ1-2
v_call: TRBV6-5
d_call: NA

cdr3_aa: CSVGQGTYEQYF
j_call: TRBJ2-7
v_call: TRBV29-1
d_call: NA

cdr3_aa: CASSSSGAGYEQYF
j_call: TRBJ2-7
v_call: TRBV7-9
d_call: NA